These T cell receptor beta chains were read from a single sample in a study of CD8+ T cells in alopecia areata. TCRdb's copy holds only in-frame clones and misses some; the assay was immunoSEQ multiplex PCR. The sample consists of some 180,000 clones, 53% of them appearing once. Sequenced here: CD8+ T cells sorted from blood, sampled at week 24, from a patient treated with tofacitinib. The receptors were gathered from a human donor with alopecia areata. The CDR3 runs from the conserved cysteine through the conserved F or W. The order of the fields is D gene, V gene, J gene, clone size, CDR3 protein, CDR3 DNA. The D gene is left open where the match is weak. Rows give clone size only sometimes, using once, few, many, or a class for an expanded clone.

>.|TRBV19|TRBJ1-2|few
CASTRGYGYTF
TGTGCCAGTACCCGTGGCTATGGCTACACCTTC
>.|TRBV7-2|TRBJ1-2|.
CASSRGARDGYTF
TGTGCCAGCAGCCGAGGGGCCAGAGATGGCTACACCTTC
>.|TRBV29-1|TRBJ2-3|.
CSADHRDSDTDTQYF
TGCAGCGCCGATCACCGGGACTCCGACACAGATACGCAGTATTTT
>TRBD1|TRBV28|TRBJ2-7|few
CASRQGSSYEQYF
TGTGCCAGCCGACAGGGGAGCTCCTACGAGCAGTACTTC
>TRBD1|TRBV5-1|TRBJ2-7|once
CASSLRGTGNIYEQYF
TGCGCCAGCAGCTTGCGAGGGACAGGGAACATCTACGAGCAGTACTTC
>.|TRBV4-3|TRBJ1-1|few
CASSQDQGSSTEAFF
TGCGCCAGCAGCCAAGATCAGGGGTCCAGCACTGAAGCTTTCTTT
>.|TRBV10-3|TRBJ1-2|few
CAISDRGDNYGYTF
TGTGCCATCAGTGACAGGGGCGATAACTATGGCTACACCTTC
>TRBD2|TRBV4-3|TRBJ2-1|once
CASSQDRDGGDNEQFF
TGCGCCAGCAGCCAAGATCGGGACGGGGGGGACAATGAGCAGTTCTTC
>.|TRBV6-5|TRBJ2-1|.
CASSYSQGYNEQFF
TGTGCCAGCAGTTACAGCCAGGGGTACAATGAGCAGTTCTTC
>.|TRBV27|TRBJ2-1|once
CASSLTPQGNEQFF
TGTGCCAGCAGTTTAACCCCACAGGGCAATGAGCAGTTCTTC
>.|TRBV6-6|TRBJ2-3|few
CASSVQGADTQYF
TGTGCCAGCAGTGTACAGGGAGCAGATACGCAGTATTTT
>TRBD2|TRBV4-3|TRBJ2-3|.
CASSQGFGGGDSGTDTQYF
TGCGCCAGCAGCCAAGGCTTTGGCGGGGGGGATTCTGGCACAGATACGCAGTATTTT
>.|TRBV5-6|TRBJ2-2|few
CASSFIGTGELFF
TGTGCCAGCAGCTTCATAGGCACCGGGGAGCTGTTTTTT
>TRBD1|TRBV30|TRBJ2-7|.
CAWRPGTGLGEQYF
TGTGCCTGGAGACCGGGGACAGGGCTGGGAGAGCAGTACTTC
>.|TRBV5-6|TRBJ2-7|.
CASSSGNSYEQYF
TGTGCCAGCAGCTCCGGGAACTCCTACGAGCAGTACTTC
>.|TRBV9|TRBJ2-3|few
CASNKGRDTQYF
TGTGCCAGCAACAAGGGTCGGGATACGCAGTATTTT